The 28 T cell receptor beta chains given below trace back to one sample, sequenced in a study of graft-versus-host responses after intestinal transplantation. These receptors lack a known antigen. Method: immunoSEQ multiplex PCR; TCRdb's copy keeps in-frame clones and lacks some. The sample yields roughly 73,000 clones, around 86% seen once. Sequences were derived from unstimulated CD8+ T cells sorted from spleen or lymph node cells, sampled before transplant. These receptors all stem from a human donor who was the organ donor for an intestinal transplant.

This sequence joins TRBV29-1 and TRBJ2-7; D not resolved. The CDR3 runs to 11 residues. V lost 0 bases, J lost 3 bases, and 3 bases lay in between. From germline, CDR1 is SQVTM and CDR2 ANQGSEA. CDR3 sequence: CSVEDNYEQYF. In DNA, the CDR3 is TGCAGCGTTGAAGACAACTACGAGCAGTACTTC.

In DNA, the CDR3 is TGCACCAGCAGTCCTAGCAGTTTGTGCACAAGTCGGGCCAACGTCCTGACTTTC. This encodes CTSSPSSLCTSRANVLTF. The gene calls are TRBV1 and TRBJ2-6; no DNA check was done on the table's D call, TRBD2. TRBV1 is given as a pseudogene. This CDR3 is 18 amino acids long.

J is TRBJ2-5 and V is TRBV7-9; D unresolved. The CDR3 runs to 13 residues. Germline assignment: CDR1 SEHNR and CDR2 FQNEAQ (reference sequence). Trimming took off 0 bases at V and 5 bases at J, with 7 bases between the two ends. CDR3: CASSLARSETQYF. In DNA form, the CDR3 reads TGTGCCAGCAGCTTAGCCAGATCGGAGACCCAGTACTTC.

The chain couples TRBV6-5 to TRBJ2-2; 7 bases are a match to TRBD1. With V trimmed by 4 bases and J by 6 bases, 2 bases remained unmatched. The CDR3 consists of 13 residues. In germline, CDR1 is MNHEY, CDR2 SVGAGI. The CDR3 sequence: CASSSDRAGELFF. DNA for the CDR3: TGTGCCAGCAGTTCCGACAGGGCCGGGGAGCTGTTTTTT.

The rearrangement joins TRBV14 to TRBJ1-2; a possible D gene is TRBD1 (5 bases). Trimming took off 0 bases at V and 8 bases at J, with 13 bases between the two ends. Germline CDR1 is SGHDN and CDR2 is FVKESK. The CDR3 totals 14 residues. The CDR3 coding sequence is TGTGCCAGCAGCCAAGAACCAGGGCCGGGCGGCTACACCTTC. The encoded protein is CASSQEPGPGGYTF. The variable domain in full, with the rest retrieved from reference TRBV14 and TRBJ1-2, is EAGVTQFPSHSVIEKGQTVTLRCDPISGHDNLYWYRRVMGKEIKFLLHFVKESKQDESGMPNNRFLAERTGGTYSTLKVQPAELEDSGVYFCASSQEPGPGGYTFGSGTRLTVV.

The J gene is TRBJ1-6, the V gene TRBV27; D unclear. Germline V gene lookup returns CDR1 MNHEY and CDR2 SMNVEV (reference sequence). Deletions cut 5 bases from V and 0 bases from J, with 11 bases between. The length of the CDR3 is 16 residues. The CDR3 DNA follows: TGTGCCAGCAGTGGGCGGATGAGCTCCTATAATTCACCCCTCCACTTT. Protein product: CASSGRMSSYNSPLHF.

The rearrangement links TRBV19 to TRBJ1-1, with a weak D call TRBD1 (5 bases). This CDR3 is 18 amino acids long. The germline V gene has CDR1 LNHDA and CDR2 SQIVND (reference sequence). Trimming shortened V by 5 bases and J by 2 bases, and 24 bases separated the two germline ends. CDR3 amino acids: CASSFWGLSLGGNTEAFF. The CDR3 nucleotides read TGTGCCAGTAGTTTTTGGGGTTTGAGTCTCGGGGGTAACACTGAAGCTTTCTTT.

The J gene is TRBJ2-3, the V gene TRBV5-1; the D is unclear. CDR3 length equals 15 residues. CDR1 is SGHRS, CDR2 YFSETQ, per germline. Deletions cut 2 bases from V and 0 bases from J, with 10 bases between. CDR3 in DNA: TGCGCCAGCAGCTTCCTATCCCCCAGCACAGATACGCAGTATTTT. It translates to CASSFLSPSTDTQYF.

The chain is built from TRBV6-6 and TRBJ2-3; 9 nucleotides agree with TRBD1. V dropped 5 bases and J dropped 5; count of bases not matched to a gene: 8. CDR1 and CDR2 from the germline V gene are MNHNY and SVGAGI (reference sequence). The CDR3 runs to 15 residues. The CDR3 DNA is TGTGCCAGCAGTAGACCGGGACAGGGAATAGATACGCAGTATTTT. Translating it yields CASSRPGQGIDTQYF.

This rearrangement joins TRBV7-9 to TRBJ2-5; D gene unclear. CDR3 length: 13 amino acids. Germline V gene sequence: CDR1 SEHNR, CDR2 FQNEAQ (reference sequence). V lost 1 base to trimming and J lost 1 base, with 4 bases between them. The CDR3 DNA sequence: TGTGCCAGCAGCTTAGTCGGCCAAGAGACCCAGTACTTC. This codes for CASSLVGQETQYF.

The V and J genes are TRBV2 and TRBJ2-5; D gene ambiguous. Germline V CDR1 and CDR2: SNHLY, FYNNEI. CDR3 length: 13 residues. Trimming stripped 6 bases from V and 1 base from J, with 9 bases between. CDR3 sequence: CASRKIAQETQYF. In DNA form, the CDR3 reads TGTGCCAGCAGGAAGATCGCCCAAGAGACCCAGTACTTC. The full variable domain, completed using reference TRBV2 and TRBJ2-5, is EPEVTQTPSHQVTQMGQEVILRCVPISNHLYFYWYRQILGQKVEFLVSFYNNEISEKSEIFDDQFSVERPDGSNFTLKIRSTKLEDSAMYFCASRKIAQETQYFGPGTRLLVL.

The chain is built from TRBV7-8 and TRBJ2-3, with D possibly TRBD1 on 6 matching bases. This CDR3 region has 15 residues. Germline V gene lookup returns CDR1 SGHVS and CDR2 FQNEAQ. V lost 6 bases and J lost 6, with 19 bases in between. CDR3 in amino acids: CASRIIQGHVDTQYF. The CDR3 bases are TGTGCCAGCAGAATTATACAGGGACATGTCGATACGCAGTATTTT.

This chain links TRBV7-2 with TRBJ2-7; D uncertain. Trimming removed 1 base from V and 2 bases from J, with 15 bases in between. The CDR3 has 16 amino acids. The germline CDR1 and CDR2 sequences are SGHTA and FQGNSA. Here the CDR3 reads CASSLVYRRFTYEQYF. CDR3 nucleotides: TGTGCCAGCAGCTTAGTTTATCGACGGTTCACCTACGAGCAGTACTTC.

This chain joins TRBV6-1 and TRBJ2-5; D possibly corresponds to TRBD2 (5 bases). The germline V and J ends were trimmed by 7 bases and 2 bases, with 11 bases remaining between them. Germline V CDR1 and CDR2: MNHNS, SASEGT. The CDR3 contains 13 residues. The CDR3 reads CASIPRGQETQYF. The CDR3 coding sequence is TGTGCCAGCATCCCACGAGGGCAAGAGACCCAGTACTTC.

The V gene is TRBV13, the J gene TRBJ2-1; TRBD1 matches at 7 bases. Unmatched junction bases numbered 12, after V lost 1 base and J lost 9 bases. The germline V gene encodes CDR1 PRHDT and CDR2 FYEKMQ (reference sequence). The CDR3 sequence is 16 residues long. CDR3: CASSLERGQVDSEQFF. In DNA form, the CDR3 reads TGTGCCAGCAGCTTAGAGAGGGGGCAGGTGGATAGTGAGCAGTTCTTC.

The chain carries TRBV19 and TRBJ2-5; tentative D call: TRBD1 (5 bases). The end of the DNA is better explained by TRBJ2-7, so the J call may be wrong. Germline values: CDR1 LNHDA, CDR2 SQIVND (reference sequence). The CDR3 is 15 amino acids. CDR3 sequence: CASSAGHSTSYEQYF. CDR3 nucleotide sequence: TGTGCCAGTAGTGCCGGACACTCTACCTCCTACGAGCAGTACTTC.

The rearrangement joins TRBV7-2 to TRBJ1-2; D not certain. Germline lookup yields CDR1 SGHTA and CDR2 FQGNSA. V was shortened by 3 bases and J by 4 bases, with 12 bases between the two germline ends. The CDR3 covers 14 residues. The CDR3 region is CASSFLSSAYGYTF. The CDR3 region has the DNA TGTGCCAGCAGCTTTTTAAGCTCCGCCTATGGCTACACCTTC.

The chain uses TRBV4-2 and TRBJ1-4; TRBD1 aligns across 8 bases. The CDR3 sequence is 17 residues long. The V gene end was trimmed by 2 bases and the J gene end by 7 bases; junction bases not matched to a gene: 12. Per the germline V gene, CDR1 is LGHNA and CDR2 is YNFKEQ. CDR3 amino acids: CASSQRLQGGWGEKLFF. CDR3 bases: TGTGCCAGCAGCCAACGATTACAGGGGGGCTGGGGTGAAAAACTGTTTTTT.

CDR3 protein: CASSLERDEKLFF. The CDR3 DNA follows: TGTGCCAGCAGCTTGGAAAGGGATGAAAAACTGTTTTTT. This chain uses TRBV5-4 with TRBJ1-4; the D is unclear. V lost 0 bases, J lost 6 bases, and 6 bases lay in between. Looked up from germline, CDR1 is SGHNT and CDR2 is YYREEE (reference sequence). This CDR3 has 13 residues.

The chain is built from TRBV7-6 and TRBJ1-2; D gene uncertain. In germline, CDR1 is SGHVS, CDR2 FNYEAQ. V lost 4 bases to trimming and J lost 6 bases, with 12 bases between them. The CDR3 has 13 amino acids. The CDR3 is CASSSNPGNGYTF. CDR3 DNA: TGTGCCAGCAGCTCGAATCCCGGAAATGGCTACACCTTC.

A few counts support this clone. This chain joins TRBV27 and TRBJ2-3, with 9 bases identical to TRBD2. V shed 6 bases, J shed 4 bases, and the junction held 8 bases outside the gene matches. The CDR3 length is 15 residues. Germline V gene lookup returns CDR1 MNHEY and CDR2 SMNVEV (reference sequence). The CDR3 sequence: CASRGLAGSADTQYF. CDR3 nucleotide sequence: TGTGCCAGCAGGGGCCTAGCGGGGAGCGCAGATACGCAGTATTTT.

The chain recombines TRBV4-1 with TRBJ1-2; the D is unclear. The CDR3 spans 13 residues. Deletions cut 3 bases from V and 4 bases from J, with 9 bases between. CDR1 and CDR2 (germline): MGHRA, YSYEKL. CDR3 sequence: CASSQVHSYGYTF. CDR3 DNA: TGCGCCAGCAGCCAGGTACACTCCTATGGCTACACCTTC.

This chain joins TRBV20-1 and TRBJ2-5; unclear D gene. V was clipped by 5 bases and J by 5 bases, with 3 bases between them. CDR1 is DFQATT and CDR2 is SNEGSKA in the germline V gene (reference sequence). CDR3 length: 9 residues. In DNA form, the CDR3 reads TGCAGTGCTCGGGAGACCCAGTACTTC. It specifies CSARETQYF.

The rearrangement uses TRBV27 and TRBJ1-2; weak D call: TRBD1 (6 bases). The germline V gene has CDR1 MNHEY and CDR2 SMNVEV (reference sequence). The CDR3 consists of 15 residues. Trimming pared 7 bases from V and 2 bases from J, leaving 17 bases between. The CDR3 bases are TGTGCCAGCAAGCGAATCGGACAGCTCAACTATGGCTACACCTTC. This codes for CASKRIGQLNYGYTF.

V gene TRBV19 combines with J gene TRBJ2-7; no reliable D call. V gave up 5 bases and J gave up 4 bases, with 15 bases separating them. The CDR3 length is 14 residues. In germline, CDR1 is LNHDA, CDR2 SQIVND (reference sequence). The DNA for the CDR3 is TGTGCCAGTAGTTTCAGTCAGTATGGGTACGAGCAGTACTTC. Its translation: CASSFSQYGYEQYF.

The J gene is TRBJ1-1, the V gene TRBV27, with D tentatively TRBD1 (5 bases). The germline V gene has CDR1 MNHEY and CDR2 SMNVEV (reference sequence). Trimming took off 7 bases at V and 8 bases at J, with 23 bases between the two ends. This CDR3 has 15 amino acids. The CDR3 here is CASIQPGLPRIEAFF. In DNA, the CDR3 is TGTGCCAGCATCCAACCGGGACTACCAAGGATCGAAGCTTTCTTT.

The genes are TRBV13 and TRBJ2-1; perhaps TRBD2 as D (5 bases). Between the trimmed V and J ends, which lost 5 bases and 10 bases, there was a span of 12 bases. The CDR3 extends over 12 amino acids. Germline values: CDR1 PRHDT, CDR2 FYEKMQ (reference sequence). CDR3 DNA sequence: TGTGCCAGCAGCGAGGAGCGGTTGGAGCAGTTCTTC. Translated, it gives CASSEERLEQFF.

The chain joins TRBV28 to TRBJ2-6, with D perhaps matching TRBD1 (6 bases). Trimming shortened V by 3 bases and J by 0 bases, and 15 bases separated the two germline ends. Germline V CDR1 and CDR2: MDHEN, SYDVKM. The CDR3 is 18 residues long. CDR3 protein: CASSFPETGYSGANVLTF. For the CDR3, the DNA is TGTGCCAGCAGTTTCCCCGAGACAGGCTACTCTGGGGCCAACGTCCTGACTTTC.